Below are 14 T cell receptor beta chains sequenced from a single sample in a study of T-cell reconstitution after alpha-beta-depleted transplantation in children. Preparation of the TCRbeta library involved a method that used unique molecular identifiers. TCRdb used MiXCR to reprocess the PCR reads, holding one entry per CDR3 protein. The sample shows 450,000 to 600,000 distinct CDR3 sequences, 18% of them seen only once. Sequenced here: PBMCs from the stem cell graft donor, sampled from the stem cell graft. The receptor source for this set is a human donor who donated a stem cell graft to a child with acute lymphoblastic leukemia.

This clonotype was found a few times. V is TRBV4-2 and J is TRBJ2-1, with TRBD2 matching over 12 bases. Germline V lookup: CDR1 LGHNA, CDR2 YNFKEQ. The CDR3 loop spans 15 amino acids. With 2 bases clipped from V and 5 bases from J, the junction kept 1 base outside the gene matches. The CDR3 DNA follows: TGTGCCAGCAGCCAACGGACTAGCGGGAACAATGAGCAGTTCTTC. Translated: CASSQRTSGNNEQFF.

This chain uses TRBV12-3 or TRBV12-4 with TRBJ2-7; the D is unclear. CDR3 size: 17 residues. The V and J ends lost 2 bases and 3 bases respectively, with 20 bases between them. The CDR3 sequence is CASSLKWAESTYYEQYF. Here the CDR3 DNA reads TGTGCCAGCAGTTTAAAGTGGGCAGAGTCCACCTACTACGAGCAGTACTTC.

Concerning this clonotype: The junction shows a germline mismatch at one end, possibly a read error. The rearrangement links TRBV7-9 to TRBJ2-5; no definite D call. Germline CDR1 SEHNR, CDR2 FQNEAQ (reference sequence). This CDR3 has 11 amino acids. The CDR3 coding sequence is TGTGCCGGCAGTCTACAAGAGACCCAGTACTTC. Its protein product is CAGSLQETQYF.

This clonotype has just a few counts. This rearrangement joins TRBV20-1 to TRBJ2-2; D is ambiguous. The V end was cut by 2 bases, the J end by 0 bases, with 4 bases between. The CDR3 is 13 residues long. Germline V CDR1 and CDR2: DFQATT, SNEGSKA (reference sequence). Here the CDR3 DNA reads TGCAGTGCTAGATACGCGAACACCGGGGAGCTGTTTTTT. Its protein is CSARYANTGELFF.

This clonotype was seen a handful of times. The chain combines TRBV9 with TRBJ2-7, with 9 nucleotides matching TRBD2. Germline CDR1 and CDR2: SGDLS and YYNGEE. The CDR3 totals 15 residues. V lost 4 bases to trimming and J lost 6 bases; unmatched junction nucleotides: 11. The chain's CDR3 is CASSTEAGGGSEQYF. In nucleotides, the CDR3 is TGTGCCAGCAGCACGGAAGCGGGAGGTGGGTCCGAGCAGTACTTC.

The chain joins TRBV11-2 to TRBJ2-7, with a weak D call TRBD1 (5 bases). The CDR3 is made up of 15 amino acids. V lost 4 bases to trimming and J lost 0 bases, with 13 bases between them. Germline loops: CDR1 SGHAT, CDR2 FQNNGV. The CDR3 spells CASSYFADSSYEQYF. The CDR3 DNA reads as TGTGCCAGCAGCTACTTTGCTGACAGCTCCTACGAGCAGTACTTC.

V and J are TRBV18 and TRBJ2-3, with unresolved D. V was clipped by 0 bases and J by 6 bases, with 10 bases between them. The CDR3 has 14 residues. Germline CDR1 is KGHSH and CDR2 is LQKENI. The CDR3 loop is CASSPPSPLDTQYF. The CDR3 nucleotides read TGTGCCAGCTCACCACCGTCGCCTCTGGATACGCAGTATTTT.

CDR3 nucleotide sequence: TGTGCCAGCAGCCTCGGGGTCGGCACCGGGGAGCTGTTTTTT. Translating it yields CASSLGVGTGELFF. The chain has TRBV7-3 and TRBJ2-2, with a tentative D call TRBD2 (5 bases). The CDR3 is made up of 14 amino acids. The germline gives CDR1 SGHTA, CDR2 FQGTGA. Trimming removed 5 bases from V and 4 bases from J, with 11 bases in between.

The chain links TRBV4-2 to TRBJ2-7; D is unclear. Looked up from germline, CDR1 is LGHNA and CDR2 is YNFKEQ. The CDR3 runs to 15 residues. The germline V and J ends were trimmed by 2 bases and 3 bases, with 14 bases remaining between them. The CDR3 here is CASSQWPPLGYEQYF. Written as DNA, the CDR3 is TGTGCCAGCAGCCAATGGCCTCCCCTCGGCTACGAGCAGTACTTC.

The V call is TRBV14, the J call TRBJ2-7; the D is unclear. V was pared by 1 base and J by 6 bases, with 10 bases between. The length of the CDR3 is 13 residues. Germline assignment: CDR1 SGHDN and CDR2 FVKESK. Here the CDR3 DNA reads TGTGCCAGCAGCCAAGTTCAGCCGCGCGAGCAGTACTTC. Translation: CASSQVQPREQYF. Filled out from reference TRBV14 and TRBJ2-7, the complete variable domain reads EAGVTQFPSHSVIEKGQTVTLRCDPISGHDNLYWYRRVMGKEIKFLLHFVKESKQDESGMPNNRFLAERTGGTYSTLKVQPAELEDSGVYFCASSQVQPREQYFGPGTRLTVT.

The sample holds many counts of this clonotype. V usage is TRBV12-3 or TRBV12-4 and J usage is TRBJ2-7, with D perhaps TRBD2 (6 bases). V was clipped by 6 bases and J by 3 bases, with 12 bases between them. The CDR3 is made up of 13 amino acids. DNA of the CDR3: TGTGCCAGCAGCCCGGGACTGATCTACGAGCAGTACTTC. It yields the protein CASSPGLIYEQYF.

V gene TRBV13 combines with J gene TRBJ2-5, with D perhaps TRBD2 (6 bases). The CDR3 runs 14 residues. CDR1 PRHDT and CDR2 FYEKMQ come from the germline V gene (reference sequence). V lost 3 bases to trimming and J lost 5 bases, with 13 bases between them. This CDR3 reads CASSLGYGGETQYF. The CDR3 region has the DNA TGTGCCAGCAGCTTGGGATATGGAGGGGAGACCCAGTACTTC.

This clonotype has more than one count but fewer than ten. The rearrangement uses TRBV12-3 or TRBV12-4 and TRBJ2-3; no clear D gene. The CDR3 extends over 13 amino acids. The V end lost 6 bases, the J end lost 7 bases, and 14 bases lay between the germline ends. For the CDR3, the DNA is TGTGCCAGCAGCGACGCAAGCCCTAATACGCAGTATTTT. It is translated as CASSDASPNTQYF.

This clonotype was detected only a few times. This chain joins TRBV20-1 and TRBJ2-5; D call uncertain. Deletions cut 3 bases from V and 1 base from J, with 3 bases between. The CDR3 loop spans 11 amino acids. The V gene's germline CDR1 is DFQATT and CDR2 SNEGSKA (reference sequence). The DNA of the CDR3 is TGCAGTGCTAGTCTCCAAGAGACCCAGTACTTC. It codes for CSASLQETQYF.